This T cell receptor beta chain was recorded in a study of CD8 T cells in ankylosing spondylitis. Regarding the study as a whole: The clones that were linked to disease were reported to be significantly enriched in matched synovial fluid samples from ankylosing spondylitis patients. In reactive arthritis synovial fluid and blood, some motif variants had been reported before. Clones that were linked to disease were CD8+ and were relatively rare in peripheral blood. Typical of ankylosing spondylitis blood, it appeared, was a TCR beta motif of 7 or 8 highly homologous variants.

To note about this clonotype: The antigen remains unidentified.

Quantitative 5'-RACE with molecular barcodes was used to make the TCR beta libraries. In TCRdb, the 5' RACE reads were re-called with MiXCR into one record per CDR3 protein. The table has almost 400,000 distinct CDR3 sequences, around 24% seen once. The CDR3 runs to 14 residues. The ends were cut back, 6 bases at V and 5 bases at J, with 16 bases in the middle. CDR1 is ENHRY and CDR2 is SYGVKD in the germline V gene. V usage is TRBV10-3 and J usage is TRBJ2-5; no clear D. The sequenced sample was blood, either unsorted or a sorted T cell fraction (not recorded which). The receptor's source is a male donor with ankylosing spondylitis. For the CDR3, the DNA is TGTGCCATCAGCGCTAGATCCGACGGGGAGACCCAGTACTTC. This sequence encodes CAISARSDGETQYF.